This T cell receptor (beta chain) was recovered during a study of blood T cells in healthy people across ages. A J-beta primer mix and a sample-barcoded 5' primer were used in a second PCR of roughly 7 to 12 cycles. TCRdb processed the 5' RACE reads anew with MiXCR; each CDR3 protein has one entry. The sample has around 800,000 distinct CDR3 sequences, around 24% seen once. With 4 bases clipped from V and 3 bases from J, the junction kept 8 bases outside the gene matches. In germline, CDR1 is SGHTA, CDR2 FQGNSA. The CDR3 totals 15 residues. There are a few counts of this clonotype. The sample was also linked to a second study, of T cells of mothers and their children. As that report states: Related and unrelated pairs show TCR recombination output that thymic selection shapes similarly. Biologically related mothers and children overlapped slightly more than unrelated pairs, a non-significant difference.

The source of this sequence is a boy younger than 18 in good health. This chain uses TRBV7-2 with TRBJ2-7, with TRBD2 matching 8 bases. The sequencing input was blood. Here the CDR3 reads CASSSGASGYYEQYF. CDR3 coding DNA: TGTGCCAGCAGCTCGGGGGCTAGCGGGTACTACGAGCAGTACTTC.